The rows below give T cell receptor beta chains drawn from one sample of a study of beta chain features in type 1 diabetes. Sequenced by immunoSEQ multiplex PCR; TCRdb stores in-frame clones only, minus some. Here the sample spans approximately 170,000 clones, approximately 7.8% being singletons. Source material: central memory CD4+ T cells from blood. The receptors derive from a woman aged 35 to 49 with type 1 diabetes. Each CDR3 is given with its conserved first and last residue. D genes are given only for firm matches. Clone size is shown for a subset of rows, as once, few, many or a class of expanded clone.

J gene: TRBJ2-3
D gene: NA
V gene: TRBV9
clone size: NA
CDR3 protein: CASSPRVAPDTQYF
CDR3 DNA: TGTGCCAGCAGCCCCCGGGTGGCACCAGATACGCAGTATTTT

J gene: TRBJ1-3
D gene: TRBD1
V gene: TRBV7-8
clone size: NA
CDR3 protein: CASSLRDSVSGNTIYF
CDR3 DNA: TGTGCCAGCAGCTTAAGGGACAGCGTCTCTGGAAACACCATATATTTT

J gene: TRBJ1-5
D gene: NA
V gene: TRBV2
clone size: NA
CDR3 protein: CASSSDSSQPQHF
CDR3 DNA: TGTGCCAGCAGCTCCGACAGTTCGCAGCCCCAGCATTTT

J gene: TRBJ2-5
D gene: NA
V gene: TRBV6-5
clone size: NA
CDR3 protein: CASRPGHSGETQYF
CDR3 DNA: TGTGCCAGCAGGCCGGGCCACTCGGGGGAGACCCAGTACTTC

J gene: TRBJ2-3
D gene: TRBD2
V gene: TRBV18
clone size: once
CDR3 protein: CASSPSIAGPSTDTQYF
CDR3 DNA: TGTGCCAGCTCACCCTCCATAGCGGGACCTAGCACAGATACGCAGTATTTT

J gene: TRBJ1-1
D gene: NA
V gene: TRBV18
clone size: few
CDR3 protein: CASSQRLTEAFF
CDR3 DNA: TGTGCCAGCTCCCAAAGACTGACGGAGGCTTTCTTT

J gene: TRBJ2-7
D gene: TRBD1
V gene: TRBV7-8
clone size: NA
CDR3 protein: CASSFPGQGAPEQYF
CDR3 DNA: TGTGCCAGCAGCTTTCCGGGACAGGGGGCTCCCGAGCAGTACTTC

J gene: TRBJ2-5
D gene: TRBD2
V gene: TRBV7-9
clone size: few
CDR3 protein: CASSLGLAGEGETQYF
CDR3 DNA: TGTGCCAGCAGCTTGGGACTAGCGGGAGAGGGAGAGACCCAGTACTTC

J gene: TRBJ2-6
D gene: NA
V gene: TRBV7-3
clone size: few
CDR3 protein: CASSGGARSSGANVLTF
CDR3 DNA: TGTGCCAGCAGCGGGGGGGCCAGGAGCTCTGGGGCCAACGTCCTGACTTTC

J gene: TRBJ1-4
D gene: NA
V gene: TRBV18
clone size: few
CDR3 protein: CASTGLFNEKLFF
CDR3 DNA: TGTGCCAGTACGGGACTTTTTAATGAAAAACTGTTTTTT

J gene: TRBJ1-6
D gene: TRBD1
V gene: TRBV9
clone size: NA
CDR3 protein: CASSVEGTGTGSSPLHF
CDR3 DNA: TGTGCCAGCAGCGTAGAGGGGACCGGGACAGGGAGCTCACCCCTCCACTTT

J gene: TRBJ2-1
D gene: NA
V gene: TRBV7-2
clone size: NA
CDR3 protein: CASSLFGGYNEQFF
CDR3 DNA: TGTGCCAGCAGCTTATTTGGAGGCTACAATGAGCAGTTCTTC

J gene: TRBJ1-3
D gene: TRBD1
V gene: TRBV29-1
clone size: NA
CDR3 protein: CSVGNDRAPGNTIYF
CDR3 DNA: TGCAGCGTCGGCAATGACAGGGCCCCTGGAAACACCATATATTTT

J gene: TRBJ2-1
D gene: NA
V gene: TRBV9
clone size: NA
CDR3 protein: CASSASAGYNEQFF
CDR3 DNA: TGTGCCAGCAGCGCCTCCGCGGGATACAATGAGCAGTTCTTC

J gene: TRBJ1-2
D gene: NA
V gene: TRBV7-3
clone size: few
CDR3 protein: CASSDGPGAKGRGYTF
CDR3 DNA: TGTGCCAGCAGCGACGGTCCAGGGGCAAAAGGTCGGGGCTACACCTTC

J gene: TRBJ1-1
D gene: TRBD1
V gene: TRBV7-2
clone size: few
CDR3 protein: CASSLPRTGGRGVYTEAFF
CDR3 DNA: TGTGCCAGCAGCCTTCCCAGGACAGGGGGCAGGGGGGTGTACACTGAAGCTTTCTTT

J gene: TRBJ2-7
D gene: NA
V gene: TRBV5-6
clone size: few
CDR3 protein: CASSSLYEQYF
CDR3 DNA: TGTGCCAGCAGCTCCCTCTACGAGCAGTACTTC

J gene: TRBJ2-2
D gene: TRBD1
V gene: TRBV4-2
clone size: NA
CDR3 protein: CASSPTGAGELFF
CDR3 DNA: TGTGCCAGCAGCCCGACAGGGGCCGGGGAGCTGTTTTTT

J gene: TRBJ1-5
D gene: NA
V gene: TRBV5-1
clone size: NA
CDR3 protein: CASSPTSSDQPQHF
CDR3 DNA: TGCGCCAGCAGCCCTACGTCAAGCGATCAGCCCCAGCATTTT

J gene: TRBJ2-7
D gene: TRBD2
V gene: TRBV9
clone size: many
CDR3 protein: CASSVGAGTSSEQYF
CDR3 DNA: TGTGCCAGCAGCGTCGGAGCCGGGACTAGCTCCGAGCAGTACTTC

J gene: TRBJ2-5
D gene: TRBD2
V gene: TRBV4-3
clone size: NA
CDR3 protein: CASSQGMAGGPTQETQYF
CDR3 DNA: TGCGCCAGCAGCCAAGGGATGGCGGGGGGGCCAACCCAAGAGACCCAGTACTTC

J gene: TRBJ1-2
D gene: NA
V gene: TRBV6-6
clone size: NA
CDR3 protein: CASSYGAVSNYGYTF
CDR3 DNA: TGTGCCAGCAGTTACGGGGCCGTCTCTAACTATGGCTACACCTTC

J gene: TRBJ1-1
D gene: NA
V gene: TRBV7-2
clone size: NA
CDR3 protein: CASSLDGGTTEAFF
CDR3 DNA: TGTGCCAGCAGCTTAGATGGGGGGACCACTGAAGCTTTCTTT

J gene: TRBJ2-3
D gene: TRBD1
V gene: TRBV7-9
clone size: NA
CDR3 protein: CASSSTGLGTDTQYF
CDR3 DNA: TGTGCCAGCAGCTCGACAGGGCTCGGCACAGATACGCAGTATTTT

J gene: TRBJ1-2
D gene: TRBD1
V gene: TRBV29-1
clone size: few
CDR3 protein: CSVEDRKGQGGYGYTF
CDR3 DNA: TGCAGCGTTGAAGATCGTAAAGGACAGGGAGGCTATGGCTACACCTTC

J gene: TRBJ2-5
D gene: NA
V gene: TRBV5-4
clone size: few
CDR3 protein: CASSLRGAETQYF
CDR3 DNA: TGTGCCAGCAGCTTACGCGGGGCTGAGACCCAGTACTTC

J gene: TRBJ2-1
D gene: NA
V gene: TRBV28
clone size: few
CDR3 protein: CASSLPSGGPFF
CDR3 DNA: TGTGCCAGCAGTCTACCCTCTGGAGGGCCGTTCTTC

J gene: TRBJ1-1
D gene: NA
V gene: TRBV19
clone size: few
CDR3 protein: CASSIAARSLAEAFF
CDR3 DNA: TGTGCCAGTAGTATAGCAGCGAGATCTTTGGCTGAAGCTTTCTTT

J gene: TRBJ2-5
D gene: TRBD2
V gene: TRBV7-3
clone size: few
CDR3 protein: CASSPFGLAGKETQYF
CDR3 DNA: TGTGCCAGCAGCCCCTTCGGACTAGCGGGAAAGGAGACCCAGTACTTC

J gene: TRBJ1-1
D gene: NA
V gene: TRBV18
clone size: NA
CDR3 protein: CASSPGMETEAFF
CDR3 DNA: TGTGCCAGCTCCCCCGGGATGGAAACTGAAGCTTTCTTT

J gene: TRBJ2-5
D gene: TRBD2
V gene: TRBV29-1
clone size: few
CDR3 protein: CSAGGTAGLAGGQETQYF
CDR3 DNA: TGCAGCGCTGGGGGGACAGCAGGACTAGCGGGAGGGCAAGAGACCCAGTACTTC

J gene: TRBJ1-4
D gene: TRBD1
V gene: TRBV29-1
clone size: NA
CDR3 protein: CSGKGQGAEKLFF
CDR3 DNA: TGCAGCGGGAAGGGACAGGGAGCCGAAAAACTGTTTTTT

J gene: TRBJ2-2
D gene: NA
V gene: TRBV6-7
clone size: NA
CDR3 protein: CASSYPPGEANTGELFF
CDR3 DNA: TGTGCCAGCAGTTACCCCCCGGGGGAGGCAAACACCGGGGAGCTGTTTTTT

J gene: TRBJ1-6
D gene: TRBD1
V gene: TRBV7-8
clone size: few
CDR3 protein: CASSLMEQGVSPLHF
CDR3 DNA: TGTGCCAGCAGCTTAATGGAGCAGGGGGTTTCACCCCTCCACTTT

J gene: TRBJ2-1
D gene: TRBD2
V gene: TRBV4-3
clone size: NA
CDR3 protein: CASSQGIGASGNEQFF
CDR3 DNA: TGCGCCAGCAGCCAAGGCATAGGGGCTAGCGGCAATGAGCAGTTCTTC

J gene: TRBJ1-4
D gene: NA
V gene: TRBV29-1
clone size: NA
CDR3 protein: CSAVRGMGEKLFF
CDR3 DNA: TGCAGCGCGGTGAGGGGGATGGGTGAAAAACTGTTTTTT

J gene: TRBJ1-2
D gene: NA
V gene: TRBV28
clone size: NA
CDR3 protein: CASRPMNRGYTF
CDR3 DNA: TGTGCCAGCAGACCTATGAATCGAGGCTACACCTTC